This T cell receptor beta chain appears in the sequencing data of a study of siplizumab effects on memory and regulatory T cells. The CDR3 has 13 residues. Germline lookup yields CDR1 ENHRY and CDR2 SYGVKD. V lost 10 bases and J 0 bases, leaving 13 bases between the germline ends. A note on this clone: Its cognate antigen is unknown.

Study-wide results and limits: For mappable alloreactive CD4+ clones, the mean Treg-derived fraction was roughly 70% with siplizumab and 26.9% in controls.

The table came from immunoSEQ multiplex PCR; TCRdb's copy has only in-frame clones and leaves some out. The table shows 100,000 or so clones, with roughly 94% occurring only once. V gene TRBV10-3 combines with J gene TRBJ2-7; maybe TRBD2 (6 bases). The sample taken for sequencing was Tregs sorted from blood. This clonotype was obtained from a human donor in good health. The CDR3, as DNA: TGTGCCACCGTCGGGGGAGACTCCTACGAGCAGTACTTC. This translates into CATVGGDSYEQYF.